The next 9 T cell receptor beta chains were all read from a single sample in a study of regulatory T cells in long-lasting Graves disease. The sample's time point: persistent/refractory GD, antithyroid drugs over 5 years with positive TRAb. The TCR library was made from RNA extracted from PBMCs. Arm-PCR of CDR3 regions with iRepertoire HTBI primers generated TCR beta libraries. TCRdb independently ran MiXCR on the multiplex PCR reads; one entry per CDR3 protein. The repertoire has roughly 400,000 distinct CDR3 sequences, less than 25% of them found once; the top ten carry more than 20%. The specimen was peripheral blood mononuclear cells (PBMCs), collected when the disease was refractory, from a patient treated with antithyroid drugs. These receptors were taken from a female donor with Graves disease.

Many counts were recorded for this clonotype. V gene TRBV27 combines with J gene TRBJ1-2, with 7 bases identical to TRBD1. CDR1 and CDR2 from the germline V gene are MNHEY and SMNVEV (reference sequence). The CDR3 is 16 residues long. The trim removed 5 bases at V and 6 bases at J, leaving 15 bases unmatched. CDR3 sequence: CASSTTRQGLKDGYTF. For the CDR3, the DNA is TGTGCCAGCAGTACGACAAGACAGGGTTTGAAGGATGGCTACACCTTC.

This clonotype was counted only a few times. The chain links TRBV19 to TRBJ2-5, with TRBD2 matching 10 bases. The CDR3 covers 14 residues. Per the germline V gene, CDR1 is LNHDA and CDR2 is SQIVND (reference sequence). The V gene end was trimmed by 8 bases and the J gene end by 7 bases; junction bases not matched to a gene: 10. The DNA for the CDR3 is TGTGCCAGTTCGGGGACTAGCGTACCCGGGACCCAGTACTTC. Protein sequence: CASSGTSVPGTQYF.

This clonotype was picked up many times. This chain uses TRBV11-2 with TRBJ1-6; no reliable D call. This CDR3 contains 13 residues. Trimming pared 0 bases from V and 9 bases from J, leaving 6 bases between. Germline CDR1 is SGHAT and CDR2 is FQNNGV. The CDR3 DNA reads as TGTGCCAGCAGCTTAGATCTTATTTCACCCCTCCACTTT. Protein sequence: CASSLDLISPLHF.

This clonotype was seen only a few times. The chain recombines TRBV10-2 with TRBJ1-5, with D hard to call. The CDR3 runs to 13 residues. The germline gives CDR1 WSHSY, CDR2 SAAADI. V was cut by 2 bases and J by 0 bases, with 2 bases left in between. The CDR3 region is CASSEASNQPQHF. The DNA of the CDR3 is TGCGCCAGCAGTGAGGCTAGCAATCAGCCCCAGCATTTT.

The sample holds many counts of this clonotype. V gene TRBV6-2 or TRBV6-3 combines with J gene TRBJ2-5; D possibly matches TRBD1 or TRBD2 (5 bases each). Germline V gene lookup returns CDR1 MNHEY and CDR2 SVGEGT. V gave up 5 bases and J gave up 2 bases, with 21 bases separating them. The CDR3 is 17 residues long. In DNA form, the CDR3 reads TGTGCCAGCAGTCCTTTCCCCCGGGACCGATCTCAAGAGACCCAGTACTTC. Its protein is CASSPFPRDRSQETQYF.

This clonotype was seen ten or more times. The chain uses TRBV18 and TRBJ1-1; D is undetermined. CDR3 size: 13 residues. The germline gives CDR1 KGHSH, CDR2 LQKENI. V was cut by 8 bases and J by 1 base, with 11 bases left in between. The CDR3 sequence is CASSPGGNTEAFF. The CDR3 nucleotides are TGTGCCAGCAGTCCCGGTGGGAACACTGAAGCTTTCTTT.

This clonotype was seen ten or more times. The chain couples TRBV2 to TRBJ1-2; possible D gene TRBD1, 5 bases. There are 15 residues in the CDR3. CDR1 and CDR2 from the germline V gene are SNHLY and FYNNEI. The V and J ends lost 5 bases and 2 bases respectively, with 15 bases between them. As DNA, the CDR3 is TGTGCCAGCAGTTTCCAGGGAGCTCCCAACTATGGCTACACCTTC. This encodes CASSFQGAPNYGYTF.

This clonotype was counted a few times. The rearrangement uses TRBV7-6 and TRBJ2-7; 7 nucleotides match TRBD2. The germline V gene encodes CDR1 SGHVS and CDR2 FNYEAQ. The V gene end was trimmed by 1 base and the J gene end by 1 base; junction bases not matched to a gene: 13. The CDR3 has 18 residues. CDR3 protein: CASSLGRGTVLGSYEQYF. CDR3 nucleotides: TGTGCCAGCAGCTTAGGGCGGGGGACGGTCCTTGGGTCCTACGAGCAGTACTTC.

There are many counts of this clonotype. The J gene is TRBJ2-2, the V gene TRBV19; TRBD1 aligns across 7 bases. Germline CDR1 is LNHDA and CDR2 is SQIVND (reference sequence). The CDR3 sequence is 14 residues long. V lost 4 bases, J lost 2 bases, and 1 base stayed unmatched. As DNA, the CDR3 is TGTGCCAGTAGTAGGGACAGCAACACCGGGGAGCTGTTTTTT. It codes for CASSRDSNTGELFF.